These T cell receptor beta chains were read from a single sample in a study of blood T cell repertoires in COVID-19. Sequencing used immunoSEQ multiplex PCR; TCRdb keeps in-frame clones, though not all of them. The sample shows roughly 260,000 clones, around nine tenths of them seen only once. The sample was peripheral blood. The receptors derive from a man aged 35-49 years who had recovered from COVID-19. Both conserved end residues are part of each CDR3. A D gene is named only where the DNA matches it firmly. Only part of the rows carry a size: once, few, many, or a class if the clone is expanded.

D gene	V gene	clone size	J gene	CDR3 protein	CDR3 DNA
TRBD2	TRBV7-2	.	TRBJ2-7	CASSTPRRGAHYEQYF	TGTGCCAGCAGCACACCCCGGCGGGGGGCTCACTACGAGCAGTACTTC
TRBD1	TRBV7-9	.	TRBJ2-2	CASSFYLTGGTGELFF	TGTGCCAGCAGCTTTTACCTGACAGGGGGCACCGGGGAGCTGTTTTTT
.	TRBV25-1	.	TRBJ2-7	CASTHGAGLIEQYF	TGTGCCAGCACCCATGGGGCAGGCCTGATCGAGCAGTACTTC
.	TRBV9	.	TRBJ2-7	CASSDNPEGEGLPDEQYF	TGTGCCAGCAGCGACAACCCCGAGGGGGAGGGTCTACCAGACGAGCAGTACTTC
.	TRBV13	once	TRBJ2-3	CASTHAGDADTQYF	TGTGCCAGCACCCACGCAGGGGACGCTGATACGCAGTATTTT
TRBD2	TRBV27	once	TRBJ2-1	CASSLASGTTYNEQFF	TGTGCCAGCAGTTTAGCTAGCGGGACGACCTACAATGAGCAGTTCTTC
.	TRBV9	.	TRBJ2-7	CASSISGRGEQYF	TGTGCCAGCAGCATTAGCGGTAGAGGCGAGCAGTACTTC
.	TRBV7-6	once	TRBJ1-1	CASSLLMNTEAFF	TGTGCCAGCAGCTTACTTATGAACACTGAAGCTTTCTTT
.	TRBV19	.	TRBJ2-7	CASSPAGAPPHEQYF	TGTGCCAGTAGCCCTGCGGGGGCCCCCCCTCACGAGCAGTACTTC
.	TRBV12-3/TRBV12-4	.	TRBJ2-7	CASGPAYEQYF	TGTGCCAGCGGGCCAGCTTACGAGCAGTACTTC
TRBD1	TRBV5-1	.	TRBJ2-2	CASSQGAKSTGELFF	TGCGCCAGCAGCCAGGGGGCAAAGAGCACCGGGGAGCTGTTTTTT
TRBD2	TRBV5-1	.	TRBJ2-3	CASSLASGRSTDTQYF	TGCGCCAGCAGCTTGGCTAGCGGGAGGAGCACAGATACGCAGTATTTT
.	TRBV6-2/TRBV6-3	.	TRBJ2-1	CASSLARGTTEQFF	TGTGCCAGCAGTTTGGCCCGCGGGACGACTGAGCAGTTCTTC
.	TRBV18	.	TRBJ1-2	CASSPGENYGYTF	TGTGCCAGCTCACCAGGGGAGAACTATGGCTACACCTTC
TRBD2	TRBV6-2/TRBV6-3	once	TRBJ2-5	CASSRLAGKETQYF	TGTGCCAGCAGTAGATTAGCGGGCAAAGAGACCCAGTACTTC
TRBD1	TRBV9	.	TRBJ2-3	CASSVRGQGAVTDTQYF	TGTGCCAGCAGCGTAAGGGGACAGGGGGCGGTAACAGATACGCAGTATTTT
.	TRBV19	.	TRBJ2-2	CASSIRQAGNTGELFF	TGTGCCAGTAGTATTCGGCAGGCGGGGAACACCGGGGAGCTGTTTTTT
.	TRBV20-1	.	TRBJ2-7	CSASGRERYEQYF	TGCAGTGCTAGTGGACGGGAAAGATACGAGCAGTACTTC
.	TRBV5-6	.	TRBJ1-2	CASSLGGVGYGYTF	TGTGCCAGCAGCTTGGGGGGAGTTGGCTATGGCTACACCTTC
.	TRBV24-1	.	TRBJ1-4	CATSDLGPGGEGKLFF	TGTGCCACCAGTGATTTAGGTCCGGGGGGGGAAGGAAAACTGTTTTTT
TRBD2	TRBV9	.	TRBJ2-1	CASSVLAGGMNEQFF	TGTGCCAGCAGCGTACTAGCGGGGGGTATGAATGAGCAGTTCTTC
TRBD2	TRBV28	.	TRBJ2-1	CASSSLRGTSGSRPNDEQFF	TGTGCCAGCAGTAGCCTTCGGGGGACTAGCGGGAGCCGGCCAAACGATGAGCAGTTCTTC
TRBD1	TRBV30	.	TRBJ2-1	CAWRPLDRAREQFF	TGTGCCTGGAGGCCTCTCGACAGGGCGAGAGAGCAGTTCTTC
.	TRBV18	.	TRBJ2-2	CASSPRGGAVELFF	TGTGCCAGCTCACCCCGAGGGGGGGCCGTGGAGCTGTTTTTT
TRBD2	TRBV6-5	.	TRBJ2-2	CASRSSGRLPGELFF	TGTGCCAGCAGATCCAGCGGGAGACTCCCCGGGGAGCTGTTTTTT
TRBD1	TRBV25-1	.	TRBJ1-1	CASSRQGFTEAFF	TGTGCCAGCAGCAGACAGGGGTTCACTGAAGCTTTCTTT
.	TRBV5-4	.	TRBJ1-1	CASSLNRAEGTEAFF	TGTGCCAGCAGCTTGAACAGGGCCGAGGGCACTGAAGCTTTCTTT
.	TRBV2	.	TRBJ2-1	CASSIASPSYNEQFF	TGTGCCAGCAGTATAGCGTCCCCTTCCTACAATGAGCAGTTCTTC
.	TRBV30	.	TRBJ1-1	CAWSWEMATEAFF	TGTGCCTGGAGCTGGGAGATGGCCACTGAAGCTTTCTTT
TRBD2	TRBV11-3	.	TRBJ2-7	CASSLGGGYEQYF	TGTGCCAGCAGCTTAGGGGGGGGCTACGAGCAGTACTTC
TRBD2	TRBV6-4	.	TRBJ2-1	CASSDAVGRAFF	TGTGCCAGCAGTGATGCGGTGGGGAGGGCGTTCTTC
.	TRBV27	once	TRBJ2-3	CASSFQLGWTDTQYF	TGTGCCAGCAGTTTTCAACTAGGTTGGACAGATACGCAGTATTTT
TRBD2	TRBV4-3	.	TRBJ2-3	CASSQLPPAGNTDTQYF	TGCGCCAGCAGCCAACTACCGCCAGCGGGGAACACAGATACGCAGTATTTT
TRBD2	TRBV27	once	TRBJ2-7	CASSLLAGTYEQYF	TGTGCCAGCAGTTTATTAGCGGGTACCTACGAGCAGTACTTC
.	TRBV24-1	.	TRBJ2-3	CATSQRDFTDTQYF	TGTGCCACCAGTCAAAGGGACTTCACAGATACGCAGTATTTT
TRBD1	TRBV3-1/TRBV3-2	.	TRBJ1-6	CASSSRTGSNSPLHF	TGTGCCAGCAGCTCTCGGACAGGCTCAAACTCACCCCTCCACTTT
TRBD2	TRBV6-2/TRBV6-3	.	TRBJ2-5	CASSLAGGEEETQYF	TGTGCCAGCAGCTTAGCGGGGGGGGAGGAAGAGACCCAGTACTTC
TRBD2	TRBV7-9	.	TRBJ2-7	CASSLGRGTSGTYIYEQYF	TGTGCCAGCAGCTTAGGTCGGGGGACTAGCGGGACATATATCTACGAGCAGTACTTC
TRBD1	TRBV30	many	TRBJ1-6	CAWWDRRTYSPLHF	TGTGCCTGGTGGGACAGGCGAACCTATTCACCCCTCCACTTT
.	TRBV6-2/TRBV6-3	.	TRBJ2-7	CASSYFHSSYEQYF	TGTGCCAGCAGTTACTTTCATAGCTCCTACGAGCAGTACTTC
.	TRBV13	.	TRBJ1-5	CASSSRVELNQPQHF	TGTGCCAGCAGCTCTAGAGTAGAACTGAATCAGCCCCAGCATTTT
TRBD1	TRBV18	.	TRBJ1-2	CASSPTTGGSDYGYTF	TGTGCCAGCTCACCAACGACAGGGGGCTCGGACTATGGCTACACCTTC
.	TRBV4-3	.	TRBJ1-4	CASSPGRRTNEKLFF	TGCGCCAGCAGCCCGGGGAGGAGGACTAATGAAAAACTGTTTTTT
.	TRBV6-4	.	TRBJ2-7	CASSDKRKPYEQYF	TGTGCCAGCAGTGACAAGCGCAAACCCTACGAGCAGTACTTC
TRBD2	TRBV7-2	many	TRBJ2-5	CASSLAGGPGQETQYF	TGTGCCAGCAGTCTAGCGGGAGGGCCGGGTCAAGAGACCCAGTACTTC